These 11 T cell receptor beta chains came from one sample sequenced in a study of T cell changes during pregnancy in multiple sclerosis. Profiling relied on immunoSEQ multiplex PCR, and the TCRdb table lists in-frame clones only, not all of them. The sample has more than 35,000 clones, approximately 94% seen once. The sequences come from CD4+ T cells from peripheral blood mononuclear cells, collected in the second trimester of pregnancy. These receptors came from a female donor with multiple sclerosis, enrolled in a pregnancy study.

This clone was recorded only once. The chain links TRBV29-1 to TRBJ1-2; perhaps TRBD1 as D (5 bases). The length of the CDR3 is 14 residues. Trimming took 6 bases from V and 2 from J, leaving 16 bases between them. CDR1 SQVTM and CDR2 ANQGSEA come from the germline V gene. CDR3 protein: CSVDGRARNYGYTF. CDR3 sequence (DNA): TGCAGCGTCGACGGCAGGGCACGCAACTATGGCTACACCTTC.

The chain has TRBV5-1 and TRBJ2-7, with 10 nucleotides matching TRBD1. In germline, CDR1 is SGHRS, CDR2 YFSETQ. V lost 4 bases and J lost 4; bases outside the gene matches: 8. The CDR3 has 15 amino acids. The CDR3 DNA reads as TGCGCCAGCAGCCCAGACAGGGGGCTGGAATACGAGCAGTACTTC. Encoded protein: CASSPDRGLEYEQYF. Complete variable domain (other parts from reference TRBV5-1 and TRBJ2-7): KAGVTQTPRYLIKTRGQQVTLSCSPISGHRSVSWYQQTPGQGLQFLFEYFSETQRNKGNFPGRFSGRQFSNSRSEMNVSTLELGDSALYLCASSPDRGLEYEQYFGPGTRLTVT.

The V gene is TRBV2, the J gene TRBJ2-7; D call uncertain. With 3 bases removed from V and 4 bases from J, the gap between germline ends came to 10 bases. The CDR3 loop spans 13 amino acids. The germline gives CDR1 SNHLY, CDR2 FYNNEI. In DNA, the CDR3 is TGTGCCAGCAGTGAGGGCATACTTTACGAGCAGTACTTC. Protein product: CASSEGILYEQYF.

The chain couples TRBV6-5 to TRBJ1-5; D gene ambiguous. Looked up from germline, CDR1 is MNHEY and CDR2 is SVGAGI. CDR3 length: 13 amino acids. V dropped 6 bases and J dropped 7 bases, with 13 bases sitting between them. CDR3 sequence: CASSASKEQPQHF. The CDR3 bases are TGTGCCAGCAGCGCCTCTAAAGAGCAGCCCCAGCATTTT.

This chain's CDR3 is CASFWGTSIYEQYF. CDR3 DNA sequence: TGTGCCAGCTTTTGGGGGACTAGCATCTACGAGCAGTACTTC. The V and J genes are TRBV6-1 and TRBJ2-7; 9 bases match TRBD2. The germline V gene has CDR1 MNHNS and CDR2 SASEGT. V shed 8 bases, J shed 3 bases, and the junction held 8 bases outside the gene matches. The CDR3 length is 14 residues.

This clone was counted once. The rearrangement uses TRBV6-6 and TRBJ2-7; D may be TRBD1 (6 bases). The CDR3 is 12 residues long. Germline V lookup: CDR1 MNHNY, CDR2 SVGAGI (reference sequence). V lost 6 bases and J lost 3, with 9 bases in between. CDR3 coding DNA: TGTGCCAGCAGCACGGACAGCTACGAGCAGTACTTC. The encoded protein is CASSTDSYEQYF.

The chain links TRBV19 to TRBJ2-7; TRBD1 agrees at 8 bases. This CDR3 comprises 12 residues. CDR1 is LNHDA, CDR2 SQIVND, per germline (reference sequence). V shed 11 bases, J shed 4 bases, and the junction held 7 bases outside the gene matches. The CDR3 is CASGQGLYEQYF. CDR3 sequence (DNA): TGTGCCTCAGGACAGGGACTTTACGAGCAGTACTTC.

The V gene is TRBV27, the J gene TRBJ2-1, with TRBD2 matching over 9 bases. The germline gives CDR1 MNHEY, CDR2 SMNVEV (reference sequence). V trimming: 2 bases; J trimming: 6 bases; junction bases outside the gene matches: 8. The CDR3 spans 16 residues. The CDR3 is CASSLVSGSTANEQFF. In DNA form, the CDR3 reads TGTGCCAGCAGTTTAGTTAGCGGGAGCACAGCCAATGAGCAGTTCTTC.

DNA of the CDR3: TGTGCCACCAGCAGAGACAGGGAACACGAGCAGTACTTC. Its protein product is CATSRDREHEQYF. J is TRBJ2-7 and V is TRBV15; perhaps TRBD1 as D (5 bases). V lost 0 bases and J lost 5, with 8 bases in between. The CDR3 is 13 amino acids. CDR1 is LNHNV and CDR2 is YYDKDF in the germline V gene (reference sequence).

The rearrangement joins TRBV5-1 to TRBJ1-4; no definite D call. The length of the CDR3 is 15 residues. V was trimmed by 0 bases and J by 4 bases, leaving 10 bases between them. Germline V gives CDR1 SGHRS, CDR2 YFSETQ. The CDR3 nucleotides are TGCGCCAGCAGCTTGGACGGCAGACATAATGAAAAACTGTTTTTT. Translating gives CASSLDGRHNEKLFF. Together with reference TRBV5-1 and TRBJ1-4, the CDR3 gives the full variable domain: KAGVTQTPRYLIKTRGQQVTLSCSPISGHRSVSWYQQTPGQGLQFLFEYFSETQRNKGNFPGRFSGRQFSNSRSEMNVSTLELGDSALYLCASSLDGRHNEKLFFGSGTQLSVL.

The chain couples TRBV19 to TRBJ2-1; D is unclear. V was trimmed by 6 bases and J by 1 base, leaving 7 bases between them. The CDR3 has 13 amino acids. The germline V gene encodes CDR1 LNHDA and CDR2 SQIVND (reference sequence). The CDR3 is CASRGFSYNEQFF. The CDR3 DNA reads TGTGCCAGTAGGGGCTTTTCCTACAATGAGCAGTTCTTC.